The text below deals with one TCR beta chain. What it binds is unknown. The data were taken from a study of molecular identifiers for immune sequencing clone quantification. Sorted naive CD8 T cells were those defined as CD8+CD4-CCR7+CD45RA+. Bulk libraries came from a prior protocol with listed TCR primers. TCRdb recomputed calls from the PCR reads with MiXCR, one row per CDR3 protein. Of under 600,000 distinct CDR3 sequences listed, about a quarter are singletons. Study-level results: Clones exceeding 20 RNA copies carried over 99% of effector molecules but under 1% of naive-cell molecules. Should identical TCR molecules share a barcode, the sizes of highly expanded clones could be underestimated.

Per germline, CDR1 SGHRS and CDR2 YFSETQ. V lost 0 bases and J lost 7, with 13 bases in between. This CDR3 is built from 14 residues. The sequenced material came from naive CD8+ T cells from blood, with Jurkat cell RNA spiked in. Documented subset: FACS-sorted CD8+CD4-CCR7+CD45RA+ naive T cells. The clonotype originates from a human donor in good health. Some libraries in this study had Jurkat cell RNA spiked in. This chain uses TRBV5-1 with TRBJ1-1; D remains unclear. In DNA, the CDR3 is TGCGCCAGCAGCTTGGAGGCGGCGGGCATTGAAGCTTTCTTT. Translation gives CASSLEAAGIEAFF.